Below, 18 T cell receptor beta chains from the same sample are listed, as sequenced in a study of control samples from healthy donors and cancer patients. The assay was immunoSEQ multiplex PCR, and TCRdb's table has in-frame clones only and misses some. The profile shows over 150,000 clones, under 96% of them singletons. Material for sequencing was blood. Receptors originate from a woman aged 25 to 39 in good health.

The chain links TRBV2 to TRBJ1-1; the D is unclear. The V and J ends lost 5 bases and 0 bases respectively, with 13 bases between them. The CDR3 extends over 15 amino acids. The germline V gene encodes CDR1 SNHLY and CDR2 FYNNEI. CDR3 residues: CASSILRGVNTEAFF. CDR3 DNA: TGTGCCAGCAGTATTTTACGCGGGGTGAACACTGAAGCTTTCTTT. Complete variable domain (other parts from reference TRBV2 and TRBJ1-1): EPEVTQTPSHQVTQMGQEVILRCVPISNHLYFYWYRQILGQKVEFLVSFYNNEISEKSEIFDDQFSVERPDGSNFTLKIRSTKLEDSAMYFCASSILRGVNTEAFFGQGTRLTVV.

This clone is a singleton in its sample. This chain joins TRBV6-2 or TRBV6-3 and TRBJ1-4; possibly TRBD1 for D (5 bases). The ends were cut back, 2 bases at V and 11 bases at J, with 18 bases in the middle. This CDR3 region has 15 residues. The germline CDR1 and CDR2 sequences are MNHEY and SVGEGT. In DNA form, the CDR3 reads TGTGCCAGCAGTTACGGAGGGGCGGGACCCCCCAAACTGTTTTTT. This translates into CASSYGGAGPPKLFF.

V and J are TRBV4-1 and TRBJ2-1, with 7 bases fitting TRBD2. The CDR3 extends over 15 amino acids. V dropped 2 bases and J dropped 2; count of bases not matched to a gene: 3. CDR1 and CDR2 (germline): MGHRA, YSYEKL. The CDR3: CASSQLAGPYNEQFF. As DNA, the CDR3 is TGCGCCAGCAGCCAATTAGCGGGCCCCTACAATGAGCAGTTCTTC.

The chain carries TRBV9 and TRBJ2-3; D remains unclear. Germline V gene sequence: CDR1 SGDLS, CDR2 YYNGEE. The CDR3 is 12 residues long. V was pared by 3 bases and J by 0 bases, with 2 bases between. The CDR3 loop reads CASSASTDTQYF. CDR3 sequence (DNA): TGTGCCAGCAGCGCTAGCACAGATACGCAGTATTTT. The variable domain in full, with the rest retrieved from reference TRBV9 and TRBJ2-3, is DSGVTQTPKHLITATGQRVTLRCSPRSGDLSVYWYQQSLDQGLQFLIQYYNGEERAKGNILERFSAQQFPDLHSELNLSSLELGDSALYFCASSASTDTQYFGPGTRLTVL.

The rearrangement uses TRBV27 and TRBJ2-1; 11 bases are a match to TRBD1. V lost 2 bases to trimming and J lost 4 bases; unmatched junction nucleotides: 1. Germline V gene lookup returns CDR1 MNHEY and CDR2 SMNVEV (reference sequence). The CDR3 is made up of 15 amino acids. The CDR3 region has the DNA TGTGCCAGCAGTTTAGGGACAGGGGGTTACAATGAGCAGTTCTTC. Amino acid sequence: CASSLGTGGYNEQFF.

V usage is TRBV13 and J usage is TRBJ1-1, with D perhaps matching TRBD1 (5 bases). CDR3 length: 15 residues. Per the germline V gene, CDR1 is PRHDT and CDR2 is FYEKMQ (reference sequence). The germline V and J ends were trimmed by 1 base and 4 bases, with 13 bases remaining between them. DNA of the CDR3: TGTGCCAGCAGCTTAGAGTTAGGGGTTGGCACTGAAGCTTTCTTT. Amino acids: CASSLELGVGTEAFF. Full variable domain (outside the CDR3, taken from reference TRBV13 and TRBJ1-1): AAGVIQSPRHLIKEKRETATLKCYPIPRHDTVYWYQQGPGQDPQFLISFYEKMQSDKGSIPDRFSAQQFSDYHSELNMSSLELGDSALYFCASSLELGVGTEAFFGQGTRLTVV.

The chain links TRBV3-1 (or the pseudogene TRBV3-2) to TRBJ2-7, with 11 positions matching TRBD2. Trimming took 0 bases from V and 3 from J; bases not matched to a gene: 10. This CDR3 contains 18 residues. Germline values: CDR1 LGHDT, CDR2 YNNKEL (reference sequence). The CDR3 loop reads CASSQEAPVLAGVYEQYF. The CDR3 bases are TGTGCCAGCAGCCAAGAGGCCCCCGTACTAGCGGGAGTCTACGAGCAGTACTTC.

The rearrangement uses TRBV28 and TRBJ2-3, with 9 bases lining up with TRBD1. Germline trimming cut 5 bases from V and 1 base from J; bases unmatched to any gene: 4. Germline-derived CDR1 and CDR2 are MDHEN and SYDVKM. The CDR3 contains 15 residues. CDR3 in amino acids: CASSPQGAGTDTQYF. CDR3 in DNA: TGTGCCAGCAGTCCACAGGGGGCTGGCACAGATACGCAGTATTTT.

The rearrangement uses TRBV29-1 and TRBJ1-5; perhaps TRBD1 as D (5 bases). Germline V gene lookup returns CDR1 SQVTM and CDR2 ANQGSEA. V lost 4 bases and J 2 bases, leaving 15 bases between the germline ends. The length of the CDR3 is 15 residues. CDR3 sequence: CSVAGVGTGNQPQHF. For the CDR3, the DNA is TGCAGCGTTGCCGGGGTTGGGACGGGCAATCAGCCCCAGCATTTT.

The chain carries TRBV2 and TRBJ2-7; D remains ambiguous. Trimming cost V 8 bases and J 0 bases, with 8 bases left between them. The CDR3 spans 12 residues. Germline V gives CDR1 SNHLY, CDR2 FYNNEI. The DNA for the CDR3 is TGTGCCAGCCGAATCAGCTCCTACGAGCAGTACTTC. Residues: CASRISSYEQYF.

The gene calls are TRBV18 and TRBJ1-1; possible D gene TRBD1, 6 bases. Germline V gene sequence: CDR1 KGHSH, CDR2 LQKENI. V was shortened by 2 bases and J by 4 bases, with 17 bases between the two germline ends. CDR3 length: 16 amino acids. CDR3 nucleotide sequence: TGTGCCAGCTCACCATGGAAGGGACAAGGAGTCACTGAAGCTTTCTTT. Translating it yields CASSPWKGQGVTEAFF. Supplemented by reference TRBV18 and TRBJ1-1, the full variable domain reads NAGVMQNPRHLVRRRGQEARLRCSPMKGHSHVYWYRQLPEEGLKFMVYLQKENIIDESGMPKERFSAEFPKEGPSILRIQQVVRGDSAAYFCASSPWKGQGVTEAFFGQGTRLTVV.

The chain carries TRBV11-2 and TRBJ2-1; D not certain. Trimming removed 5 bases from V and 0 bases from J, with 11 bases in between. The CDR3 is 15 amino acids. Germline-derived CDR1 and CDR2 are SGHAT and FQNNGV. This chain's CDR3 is CASSDRALSYNEQFF. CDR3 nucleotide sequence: TGTGCCAGCAGCGATAGAGCCCTCTCCTACAATGAGCAGTTCTTC.

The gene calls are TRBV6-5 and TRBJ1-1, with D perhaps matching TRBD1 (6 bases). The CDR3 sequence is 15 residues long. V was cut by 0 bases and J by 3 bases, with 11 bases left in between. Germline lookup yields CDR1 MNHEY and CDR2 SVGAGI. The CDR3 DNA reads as TGTGCCAGCAGTTACTCGGGGGGCGCCTACACTGAAGCTTTCTTT. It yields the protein CASSYSGGAYTEAFF.

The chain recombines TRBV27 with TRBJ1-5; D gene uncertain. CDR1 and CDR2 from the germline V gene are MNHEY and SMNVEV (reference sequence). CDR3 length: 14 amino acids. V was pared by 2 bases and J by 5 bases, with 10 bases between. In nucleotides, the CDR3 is TGTGCCAGCAGTTTAAAACCGGCCCATCAGCCCCAGCATTTT. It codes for CASSLKPAHQPQHF.

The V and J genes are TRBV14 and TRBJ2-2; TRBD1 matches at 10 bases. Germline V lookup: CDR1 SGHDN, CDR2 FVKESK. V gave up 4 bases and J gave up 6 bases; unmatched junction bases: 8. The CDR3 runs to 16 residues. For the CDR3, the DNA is TGTGCCAGCAGCCGATTGACAGGGGGCTACGCCGGGGAGCTGTTTTTT. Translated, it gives CASSRLTGGYAGELFF.

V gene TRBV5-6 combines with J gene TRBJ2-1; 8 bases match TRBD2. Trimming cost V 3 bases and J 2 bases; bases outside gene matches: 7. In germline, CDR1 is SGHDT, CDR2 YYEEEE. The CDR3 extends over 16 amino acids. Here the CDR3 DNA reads TGTGCCAGCAGCTCGAGACTAGCGCTTCCCTACAATGAGCAGTTCTTC. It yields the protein CASSSRLALPYNEQFF.

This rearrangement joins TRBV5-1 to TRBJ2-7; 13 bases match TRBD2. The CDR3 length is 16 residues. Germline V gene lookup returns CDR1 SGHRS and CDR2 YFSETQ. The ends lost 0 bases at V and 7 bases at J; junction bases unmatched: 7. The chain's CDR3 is CASSLAGLAGAEEQYF. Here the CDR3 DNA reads TGCGCCAGCAGCTTGGCCGGACTAGCGGGAGCTGAAGAGCAGTACTTC.

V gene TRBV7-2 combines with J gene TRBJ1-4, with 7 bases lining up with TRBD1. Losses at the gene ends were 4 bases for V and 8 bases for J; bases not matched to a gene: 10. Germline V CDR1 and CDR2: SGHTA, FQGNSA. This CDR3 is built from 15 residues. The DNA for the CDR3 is TGTGCCAGCAGCTCCCAACAGGGGTGGGGAGAAAAACTGTTTTTT. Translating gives CASSSQQGWGEKLFF.